Following are 15 T cell receptor beta chains from one sample sequenced in a study of cytomegalovirus exposure and HLA in healthy donors. The primer mix had 60 Vbeta and 13 Jbeta primers. Assay: immunoSEQ multiplex PCR; the TCRdb copy retains only in-frame clones and omits some. The sample records about 130,000 clones, around 67% being singletons. The sequencing sample was made of PBMCs. The source is a man younger than 35 in good health and CMV-seropositive.

The chain combines TRBV4-1 with TRBJ2-7; TRBD1 might be the D (6 bases). This CDR3 contains 13 residues. V was pared by 2 bases and J by 2 bases, with 7 bases between. Germline V gene data show CDR1 as MGHRA and CDR2 as YSYEKL. The chain's CDR3 is CASSQSGAYEQYF. In DNA, the CDR3 is TGCGCCAGCAGCCAATCAGGGGCCTACGAGCAGTACTTC.

CDR3 nucleotides: TGTGCCACCAGCAAGGGTCCCGGGACAGGACTCTACGAGCAGTACTTC. Encoded protein: CATSKGPGTGLYEQYF. This chain uses TRBV15 with TRBJ2-7, with 8 bases fitting TRBD1. The germline V gene encodes CDR1 LNHNV and CDR2 YYDKDF (reference sequence). CDR3 length: 16 residues. The V gene end was trimmed by 4 bases and the J gene end by 3 bases; junction bases not matched to a gene: 11.

This sequence joins TRBV6-5 and TRBJ1-4; D gene uncertain. V lost 7 bases, J lost 0 bases, and 9 bases lay in between. Germline V gene lookup returns CDR1 MNHEY and CDR2 SVGAGI. The length of the CDR3 is 14 residues. CDR3 residues: CASTGLTTNEKLFF. DNA for the CDR3: TGTGCCAGCACCGGACTGACAACTAATGAAAAACTGTTTTTT.

The chain is built from TRBV5-8 and TRBJ1-2, with 7 positions matching TRBD1. The CDR3 has 15 residues. From germline, CDR1 is SGHTS and CDR2 YDEGEE. Germline trimming cut 2 bases from V and 0 bases from J; bases unmatched to any gene: 4. This CDR3 reads CASSFTGDANYGYTF. The CDR3 bases are TGTGCCAGCAGCTTCACAGGGGATGCTAACTATGGCTACACCTTC. The entire variable domain, with the rest obtained from reference TRBV5-8 and TRBJ1-2, is as follows: EAGVTQSPTHLIKTRGQQATLRCSPISGHTSVYWYQQALGLGLQFLLWYDEGEERNRGNFPPRFSGRQFPNYSSELNVNALELEDSALYLCASSFTGDANYGYTFGSGTRLTVV.

The chain uses TRBV7-6 and TRBJ2-7; 11 bases fit TRBD2. CDR1 and CDR2 from the germline V gene are SGHVS and FNYEAQ. This CDR3 is 14 amino acids long. Trimming took 6 bases from V and 2 from J; bases not matched to a gene: 3. The CDR3 region has the DNA TGTGCCAGCAGTGGACTAGCGGGTACCTACGAGCAGTACTTC. Amino acids: CASSGLAGTYEQYF.

This clone occurred once. The rearrangement links TRBV18 to TRBJ1-2; TRBD1 might be the D (6 bases). CDR1 and CDR2 from the germline V gene are KGHSH and LQKENI. The CDR3 is made up of 13 amino acids. Trimming removed 4 bases at V and 6 bases at J, with 12 bases between. CDR3 protein: CASSLTGPDGYTF. The CDR3 DNA reads as TGTGCCAGCTCACTAACAGGGCCCGATGGCTACACCTTC.

This chain joins TRBV29-1 and TRBJ2-3, with 7 bases lining up with TRBD1. Germline loops: CDR1 SQVTM, CDR2 ANQGSEA. V shed 6 bases, J shed 6 bases, and the junction held 6 bases outside the gene matches. This CDR3 region has 12 residues. CDR3 coding DNA: TGCAGCGTGGGGCAGGGGGATGATACGCAGTATTTT. This encodes CSVGQGDDTQYF.

The rearrangement links TRBV5-5 to TRBJ2-6, with 8 bases matching TRBD1. The CDR3 has 17 residues. Germline V CDR1 and CDR2: SGHKS, YYEKEE (reference sequence). The junction had 10 bases not matched to a gene; V was cut back by 5 bases and J by 3 bases. The CDR3 region has the DNA TGTGCCAGCAGTTCTGGACAGGGCCAAGGTGGGGCCAACGTCCTGACTTTC. Amino acid sequence: CASSSGQGQGGANVLTF.

The genes are TRBV2 and TRBJ2-4; tentative D call: TRBD2 (5 bases). The CDR3 length is 16 residues. Germline V lookup: CDR1 SNHLY, CDR2 FYNNEI. V was trimmed by 6 bases and J by 0 bases, leaving 15 bases between them. In DNA form, the CDR3 reads TGTGCCAGCAGCGACGGGATCGGAGTAGCCAAAAACATTCAGTACTTC. It is translated as CASSDGIGVAKNIQYF.

This clone was seen only once. The genes are TRBV7-2 and TRBJ2-1; D might be TRBD2 (6 bases). Germline CDR1 is SGHTA and CDR2 is FQGNSA. Trimming pared 5 bases from V and 8 bases from J, leaving 19 bases between. The CDR3 consists of 15 residues. The CDR3 DNA is TGTGCCAGCAGCCCTAGTGGGGGGACGGGGTATGAGCAGTTCTTC. Protein product: CASSPSGGTGYEQFF.

The chain is built from TRBV18 and TRBJ1-6; TRBD1 matches at 9 bases. The CDR3 has 13 residues. Germline V lookup: CDR1 KGHSH, CDR2 LQKENI. V dropped 6 bases and J dropped 10; count of bases not matched to a gene: 4. The CDR3 bases are TGTGCCAGCTCGTGGGACAGGGTATCACCCCTCCACTTT. It yields the protein CASSWDRVSPLHF.

The V call is TRBV19, the J call TRBJ1-5; 7 bases are a match to TRBD1. Germline lookup yields CDR1 LNHDA and CDR2 SQIVND (reference sequence). V gave up 7 bases and J gave up 1 base; unmatched junction bases: 7. The CDR3 totals 15 residues. CDR3 DNA sequence: TGTGCCAGTACCACGACAGGGATCAGCAATCAGCCCCAGCATTTT. This codes for CASTTTGISNQPQHF.

V gene TRBV11-1 combines with J gene TRBJ1-4, with 9 bases identical to TRBD1. The germline V gene has CDR1 SGHAT and CDR2 FQDESV (reference sequence). The trim removed 6 bases at V and 7 bases at J, leaving 0 bases unmatched. This CDR3 is 12 amino acids long. The CDR3 nucleotides are TGTGCCAGCAGGGACAGGGGTGAAAAACTGTTTTTT. Translation: CASRDRGEKLFF.

The V call is TRBV5-4, the J call TRBJ2-2; 11 bases agree with TRBD2. Germline CDR1 SGHNT, CDR2 YYREEE (reference sequence). There are 17 residues in the CDR3. V shed 4 bases, J shed 7 bases, and the junction held 12 bases outside the gene matches. CDR3 sequence reads: CASSPIGSGRAHGELFF. The DNA of the CDR3 is TGTGCCAGCAGCCCCATAGGTAGCGGGAGGGCCCACGGGGAGCTGTTTTTT.

In this sample, this clone turned up once. V usage is TRBV28 and J usage is TRBJ1-5; TRBD1 aligns across 7 bases. Germline V gene data show CDR1 as MDHEN and CDR2 as SYDVKM. V trimming: 4 bases; J trimming: 2 bases; junction bases outside the gene matches: 5. This CDR3 is built from 15 residues. CDR3 residues: CASSYLTGGNQPQHF. The CDR3 nucleotides are TGTGCCAGCAGTTACCTAACAGGGGGCAATCAGCCCCAGCATTTT.